The next 14 T cell receptor beta chains were all read from a single sample in a study of T-cell memory formation after mild COVID-19. TCRdb ran MiXCR on the 5' RACE reads and lists one entry per CDR3 protein. In the table there are around 430,000 distinct CDR3 sequences, about 16% of which are singletons. The sample comprised PBMCs or a T cell subset sorted from them (not recorded which). The source of these receptors is a man between 18 and 35 years old who had mild COVID-19 (a few samples of this study predate the infection). Cell type and time point are not known.

This clonotype was recorded a few times. The rearrangement uses TRBV19 and TRBJ2-3; D is undetermined. The V gene lost 5 bases and the J gene lost 1 base, with 7 bases spanning the gap. The CDR3 has 13 residues. The germline gives CDR1 LNHDA, CDR2 SQIVND (reference sequence). The DNA of the CDR3 is TGTGCCAGTAGTCGGACCCGCACAGATACGCAGTATTTT. Encoded protein: CASSRTRTDTQYF. Together with reference TRBV19 and TRBJ2-3, the CDR3 gives the full variable domain: DGGITQSPKYLFRKEGQNVTLSCEQNLNHDAMYWYRQDPGQGLRLIYYSQIVNDFQKGDIAEGYSVSREKKESFPLTVTSAQKNPTAFYLCASSRTRTDTQYFGPGTRLTVL.

The table lists this clonotype with a few counts. The gene calls are TRBV3-1 and TRBJ1-1; D might be TRBD1 (6 bases). Germline V CDR1 and CDR2: LGHDT, YNNKEL (reference sequence). This CDR3 is 17 amino acids long. The V end was cut by 0 bases, the J end by 0 bases, with 14 bases between. The CDR3 sequence: CASSQEAGAFVNTEAFF. The DNA of the CDR3 is TGTGCCAGCAGCCAAGAAGCGGGGGCTTTCGTGAACACTGAAGCTTTCTTT.

This clonotype was recorded a few times. The rearrangement links TRBV7-2 to TRBJ1-5; D is unclear. V lost 5 bases and J lost 9, with 20 bases in between. The CDR3 is 15 amino acids. Germline V lookup: CDR1 SGHTA, CDR2 FQGNSA. The CDR3 loop reads CASSLDTPLMMPQHF. CDR3 DNA: TGTGCCAGCAGCCTAGACACCCCCCTGATGATGCCCCAGCATTTT.

This clonotype was counted a few times. The CDR3 sequence: CANSRGADETQYF. The CDR3 DNA reads TGTGCCAATTCACGGGGGGCCGACGAGACCCAGTACTTC. The chain has TRBV10-3 and TRBJ2-5, with D possibly being TRBD2 (7 bases). The CDR3 is made up of 13 amino acids. Trimming removed 10 bases at V and 5 bases at J, with 17 bases between. From germline, CDR1 is ENHRY and CDR2 SYGVKD.

The V and J genes are TRBV6-2 or TRBV6-3 and TRBJ1-1, with D unclear. This CDR3 has 14 amino acids. V was pared by 7 bases and J by 5 bases, with 17 bases between. Germline V gene lookup returns CDR1 MNHEY and CDR2 SVGEGT. The CDR3 loop is CASTGGPRPTEAFF. In nucleotides, the CDR3 is TGTGCCAGCACCGGAGGTCCGCGCCCGACTGAAGCTTTCTTT.

The rearrangement joins TRBV19 to TRBJ2-1, with D possibly matching TRBD1 (6 bases). CDR1 LNHDA and CDR2 SQIVND come from the germline V gene (reference sequence). This CDR3 has 15 amino acids. Trimming pared 3 bases from V and 8 bases from J, leaving 17 bases between. Here the CDR3 reads CASSMVAYSGDEQFF. The CDR3 DNA reads as TGTGCCAGTAGTATGGTTGCGTATTCAGGGGATGAGCAGTTCTTC.

This chain links TRBV5-1 with TRBJ2-1; 7 bases are a match to TRBD1. Germline CDR1 is SGHRS and CDR2 is YFSETQ. The CDR3 extends over 12 amino acids. Trimming at V came to 2 bases and at J to 9 bases, leaving 2 bases not matched to a gene. The CDR3 nucleotides are TGCGCCAGCAGCTTCCGGGACAGTGAGCAGTTCTTC. The encoded protein is CASSFRDSEQFF.

This clonotype was seen more than once but under ten times. DNA of the CDR3: TGTGCCACCTCGCGGGGGGAGAGTCCCTACGAGCAGTACTTC. Its translation is CATSRGESPYEQYF. The rearrangement uses TRBV10-3 and TRBJ2-7; 8 bases line up with TRBD2. This CDR3 has 14 amino acids. Germline lookup yields CDR1 ENHRY and CDR2 SYGVKD. The trim removed 10 bases at V and 2 bases at J, leaving 10 bases unmatched.

In this sample, this clonotype turned up a few times. This chain connects TRBV12-3 or TRBV12-4 to TRBJ1-5; D not certain. The CDR3 length is 16 residues. Trimming shortened V by 2 bases and J by 0 bases, and 11 bases separated the two germline ends. The CDR3 DNA is TGTGCCAGCAGTTTACCTGGGTCGTATAGCAATCAGCCCCAGCATTTT. This gives the protein CASSLPGSYSNQPQHF.

The chain recombines TRBV6-5 with TRBJ1-6, with D possibly TRBD1 on 5 matching bases. Looked up from germline, CDR1 is MNHEY and CDR2 is SVGAGI. Trimming removed 0 bases at V and 14 bases at J, with 5 bases between. This CDR3 is 11 amino acids long. CDR3: CASSYSGALHF. DNA of the CDR3: TGTGCCAGCAGTTACTCGGGGGCCCTCCACTTT.

In its sample, this clonotype was seen a few times. The V and J genes are TRBV7-9 and TRBJ2-3; D possibly matches TRBD1 or TRBD2 (5 bases each). Germline values: CDR1 SEHNR, CDR2 FQNEAQ (reference sequence). Trimming took 2 bases from V and 0 from J, leaving 15 bases between them. The length of the CDR3 is 17 residues. The CDR3 region has the DNA TGTGCCAGCAGCTTATCGGGTCTCGGGACCAGCACAGATACGCAGTATTTT. Amino acids: CASSLSGLGTSTDTQYF.

The V and J genes are TRBV29-1 and TRBJ2-7; possible D gene TRBD1, 6 bases. The V and J ends lost 6 bases and 7 bases respectively, with 16 bases between them. CDR3 size: 12 residues. Per germline, CDR1 SQVTM and CDR2 ANQGSEA. This CDR3 reads CSVDTQGGEQYV. DNA for the CDR3: TGCAGCGTAGATACACAGGGCGGGGAGCAGTACGTC.

This clonotype was recorded a few times. The chain employs TRBV9 and TRBJ2-7; 7 bases fit TRBD1. V gave up 3 bases and J gave up 0 bases; unmatched junction bases: 3. This CDR3 contains 14 residues. CDR1 is SGDLS and CDR2 is YYNGEE in the germline V gene. The DNA of the CDR3 is TGTGCCAGCAGCGAGGGGGCGCGCTCCTACGAGCAGTACTTC. Residues: CASSEGARSYEQYF. Together with reference TRBV9 and TRBJ2-7, the CDR3 gives the full variable domain: DSGVTQTPKHLITATGQRVTLRCSPRSGDLSVYWYQQSLDQGLQFLIQYYNGEERAKGNILERFSAQQFPDLHSELNLSSLELGDSALYFCASSEGARSYEQYFGPGTRLTVT.

The chain recombines TRBV4-1 with TRBJ1-3; 7 bases agree with TRBD1. The J segment lost 7 bases and the V segment lost 3 bases, leaving 15 bases of the junction unmatched. From germline, CDR1 is MGHRA and CDR2 YSYEKL. The CDR3 covers 17 residues. This CDR3 is CASSQKLQGGLRNTIYF. CDR3 coding DNA: TGCGCCAGCAGCCAGAAGTTGCAGGGGGGGCTCCGGAACACCATATATTTT.